This T cell receptor (beta chain) is from a study of cytotoxic CD8 clonotypes in ibrutinib-treated CLL. For the study at large: Outcomes included some 25 partial and 2 complete responses; after median around 65 months, approximately 14 stayed remitted and about twelve progressed. General study results and limits: Treatment saw public clonotypes, which were uncommon, either contract or stay stable. Clonality increased at ibrutinib response and stayed stable in sustained remission. At progression, however, it fell back toward baseline.

Germline values: CDR1 MDHEN, CDR2 SYDVKM. V dropped 6 bases and J dropped 4 bases, with 15 bases sitting between them. CDR3 length: 14 residues. The repertoire was sequenced with immunoSEQ multiplex PCR; TCRdb's copy has only in-frame clones and lacks some. The sample lists over 250,000 clones, 76% occurring once. About this clone itself: Its antigen is not identified.

This specimen consisted of PBMCs, obtained at disease progression, from a patient treated with ibrutinib. The chain links TRBV28 to TRBJ1-2; maybe TRBD1 (5 bases). This receptor was identified in a human donor with chronic lymphocytic leukemia. In nucleotides, the CDR3 is TGTGCCAGCAGGTCCCCCGGGACGGGCTATGGCTACACCTTC. This encodes CASRSPGTGYGYTF.